These T cell receptor beta chains were read from a single sample in a study of T cells after yellow fever vaccination. TCRdb recomputed calls from the 5' RACE reads with MiXCR, one row per CDR3 protein. The data contain about 550,000 distinct CDR3 sequences, 15% to 20% of them singletons. Material: PBMCs, obtained 15 days after the yellow fever booster vaccination. Receptors originate from a young man who received the YFV17D yellow fever vaccine. CDR3s include the opening cysteine and the closing phenylalanine or tryptophan. D genes are given only for firm matches. Clone size is given for some rows only: seen once, a few or many times, or a class if the clone is expanded.

CDR3 protein	CDR3 DNA	J gene	CDR3 length	D gene	V gene	clone size
CASSQTGTSGRKF	TGTGCCAGCAGCCAAACCGGGACTAGCGGTCGAAAGTTC	TRBJ2-1	13	TRBD2	TRBV5-4	.
CASSLTSENTGELFF	TGCGCCAGCAGCCTGACTAGCGAGAACACCGGGGAGCTGTTTTTT	TRBJ2-2	15	TRBD2	TRBV5-1	few
CASSFGGSFYEQYF	TGCGCCAGCAGCTTTGGCGGGAGCTTCTACGAGCAGTACTTC	TRBJ2-7	14	TRBD2	TRBV5-1	.
CASSPWVGGTDTQYF	TGTGCCAGCAGCCCCTGGGTGGGTGGTACAGATACGCAGTATTTT	TRBJ2-3	15	.	TRBV7-2	few
CASSESTGFPYEQYF	TGTGCCAGCAGTGAAAGTACAGGATTTCCCTACGAGCAGTACTTC	TRBJ2-7	15	.	TRBV25-1	once
CASLRTSNEQFF	TGTGCCAGCCTGAGGACTAGCAATGAGCAGTTCTTC	TRBJ2-1	12	TRBD2	TRBV12-3/TRBV12-4	.
CASSPAGASAGNTIYF	TGTGCCAGCAGCCCCGCCGGGGCCTCGGCTGGAAACACCATATATTTT	TRBJ1-3	16	.	TRBV9	.
CASSLVLGGANEQYF	TGCGCCAGCAGCTTGGTCCTAGGAGGGGCGAACGAGCAGTACTTC	TRBJ2-7	15	.	TRBV5-1	few
CASSVSYGHYEQYF	TGTGCCAGCAGCGTCTCCTACGGACACTACGAGCAGTACTTC	TRBJ2-7	14	.	TRBV9	many
CASSILGEGINEQFF	TGTGCCAGTAGTATCTTAGGGGAAGGCATCAATGAGCAGTTCTTC	TRBJ2-1	15	.	TRBV19	.
CASSQDRDRECYTF	TGCGCCAGCAGCCAAGACCGGGACAGGGAGTGCTACACCTTC	TRBJ1-2	14	TRBD1	TRBV4-3	.
CASSLDGASGHYEQYF	TGTGCCAGCAGTTTAGACGGGGCTAGCGGCCACTACGAGCAGTACTTC	TRBJ2-7	16	TRBD2	TRBV28	few
CASSLEGQGETQYF	TGTGCCAGCAGCTTGGAAGGCCAAGGGGAGACCCAGTACTTC	TRBJ2-5	14	.	TRBV5-4	.
CASKGGRWDQPQHF	TGTGCCAGCAAGGGGGGGCGCTGGGATCAGCCCCAGCATTTT	TRBJ1-5	14	.	TRBV27	few
CASSYVASGRTPYTEQFF	TGTGCCAGCAGTTACGTCGCTAGCGGACGAACCCCCTACACTGAGCAGTTCTTC	TRBJ2-1	18	TRBD2	TRBV6-5	.
CAASTLTERSGRGDTQYF	TGTGCCGCCAGCACCCTCACGGAGAGAAGCGGGAGGGGGGATACGCAGTATTTT	TRBJ2-3	18	TRBD2	TRBV28	.
CSARESKQPGNIQYF	TGCAGTGCTAGAGAAAGTAAACAGCCCGGGAACATTCAGTACTTC	TRBJ2-4	15	.	TRBV20-1	.
CASSLGPAGGVF	TGTGCCAGCAGCTTAGGTCCGGCAGGCGGGGTCTTC	TRBJ2-1	12	.	TRBV7-2	.
CSAQTRGVLNAQYF	TGCAGCGCTCAAACTCGAGGGGTACTGAACGCGCAGTATTTT	TRBJ2-3	14	.	TRBV29-1	few
CASSLSGSGFAGELFF	TGTGCCAGCAGCTTAAGCGGGAGCGGATTCGCCGGGGAGCTGTTTTTT	TRBJ2-2	16	TRBD2	TRBV5-5	.
CASSPGGPNTEAFF	TGTGCCAGCAGCCCAGGAGGGCCGAACACTGAAGCTTTCTTT	TRBJ1-1	14	.	TRBV3-1	few
CASSQEKLGPTKNIQYF	TGTGCCAGCAGCCAAGAGAAATTGGGCCCAACAAAAAACATTCAGTACTTC	TRBJ2-4	17	.	TRBV3-1	.
CASSQSAGNNSPLHF	TGTGCCAGCAGCCAATCGGCAGGGAATAATTCACCCCTCCACTTT	TRBJ1-6	15	.	TRBV16	few
CASSDGVSGPNTGELFF	TGTGCCAGCTCAGACGGTGTGAGCGGCCCGAACACCGGGGAGCTGTTTTTT	TRBJ2-2	17	.	TRBV18	few
CASSLYLAGTYEQYF	TGTGCCAGCAGCTTATATCTAGCGGGAACCTACGAGCAGTACTTC	TRBJ2-7	15	TRBD2	TRBV7-2	few
CSALSGSETQYF	TGCAGTGCCCTCTCAGGGTCGGAGACCCAGTACTTC	TRBJ2-5	12	.	TRBV20-1	.
CSVAGTGELFF	TGCAGCGTAGCGGGCACCGGGGAGCTGTTTTTT	TRBJ2-2	11	.	TRBV29-1	few
CSVAAGNSYEQYF	TGCAGCGTTGCAGCAGGGAACTCCTACGAGCAGTACTTC	TRBJ2-7	13	.	TRBV29-1	.
CAISESFRLSSTDTQYF	TGTGCCATCAGTGAGTCGTTTAGGCTATCTAGCACAGATACGCAGTATTTT	TRBJ2-3	17	.	TRBV10-3	few
CASSPGGGFEQYF	TGTGCCAGCAGCCCGGGGGGGGGATTCGAGCAGTACTTC	TRBJ2-7	13	TRBD2	TRBV14	few
CSASAATATSGSNTETQYF	TGCAGTGCTAGCGCCGCCACCGCGACTAGCGGGAGTAATACGGAGACCCAGTACTTC	TRBJ2-5	19	TRBD2	TRBV20-1	.
CSASFARTGTYNEQFF	TGCAGTGCTAGTTTTGCTAGGACAGGGACCTACAATGAGCAGTTCTTC	TRBJ2-1	16	TRBD1	TRBV20-1	few
CAISEEVTETQYF	TGTGCCATCAGTGAAGAAGTTACGGAGACCCAGTACTTC	TRBJ2-5	13	.	TRBV10-3	.
CSAAGTNPADTQYF	TGCAGTGCTGCGGGGACAAACCCGGCGGATACGCAGTATTTT	TRBJ2-3	14	.	TRBV20-1	few
CASSRAILSGGRTDTQYF	TGTGCCAGCAGCCGGGCTATTTTATCGGGAGGACGCACAGATACGCAGTATTTT	TRBJ2-3	18	TRBD2	TRBV14	.
CASSEVEYYEQYF	TGTGCCAGCAGTGAGGTGGAATACTACGAGCAGTACTTC	TRBJ2-7	13	.	TRBV2	once
CASSGNLHEQYF	TGTGCCAGTTCGGGAAATTTGCACGAGCAGTACTTC	TRBJ2-7	12	.	TRBV28	.
CASSLAVPGIFTKNIQYF	TGTGCCAGCAGCTTAGCAGTCCCAGGGATCTTCACCAAAAACATTCAGTACTTC	TRBJ2-4	18	.	TRBV7-2	few
CASSFIGSAQETQYF	TGTGCCAGCAGCTTTATTGGGTCAGCCCAAGAGACCCAGTACTTC	TRBJ2-5	15	.	TRBV7-2	few
CASSQYDGGKPQHF	TGTGCCAGCAGCCAGTACGACGGGGGGAAGCCCCAGCATTTT	TRBJ1-5	14	.	TRBV7-2	few
CASSHWGPQNTGELFF	TGTGCCAGCAGCCATTGGGGACCACAGAACACCGGGGAGCTGTTTTTT	TRBJ2-2	16	.	TRBV3-1	.
CSARNARANGELFF	TGCAGTGCTAGGAACGCAAGGGCCAACGGGGAGCTGTTTTTT	TRBJ2-2	14	.	TRBV20-1	few
CASSPEYNEQFF	TGTGCCAGCTCACCAGAATACAATGAGCAGTTCTTC	TRBJ2-1	12	.	TRBV18	many
CSALGAAKNIQYF	TGCAGCGCCCTCGGGGCAGCCAAAAACATTCAGTACTTC	TRBJ2-4	13	.	TRBV29-1	few
CASRDQGKGRKLFF	TGTGCCAGCAGAGACCAGGGGAAAGGGAGAAAACTGTTTTTT	TRBJ1-4	14	.	TRBV6-1	.
CSVQFLGLGQEALRYNEQFF	TGCAGCGTTCAATTCCTCGGGTTGGGACAGGAGGCCCTGCGATACAATGAGCAGTTCTTC	TRBJ2-1	20	TRBD1	TRBV29-1	.
CSGGGQGTEAFF	TGCAGCGGGGGAGGACAGGGCACTGAAGCTTTCTTT	TRBJ1-1	12	TRBD1	TRBV29-1	few
CASSLARLDEQYF	TGTGCCAGCAGCTTAGCGCGGCTGGACGAGCAGTACTTC	TRBJ2-7	13	.	TRBV7-2	few
CSASFEQFF	TGCAGTGCTAGTTTTGAGCAGTTCTTC	TRBJ2-1	9	.	TRBV20-1	few
CASSYSGLQQFF	TGTGCCAGCAGTTACTCGGGGTTACAGCAGTTCTTC	TRBJ2-1	12	.	TRBV6-5	.
CASSSAGAPSGANVLTF	TGTGCCAGCAGTTCGGCAGGAGCCCCCTCTGGGGCCAACGTCCTGACTTTC	TRBJ2-6	17	.	TRBV6-5	.
CASSERVVETQYF	TGTGCCAGTAGTGAGAGGGTGGTTGAGACCCAGTACTTC	TRBJ2-5	13	.	TRBV19	.